The clone carrying this T cell receptor beta chain was detected only once. The data were produced by immunoSEQ multiplex PCR, yet TCRdb's version contains in-frame clones alone and is incomplete. The sample records 95,000 or so clones, 80% to 95% being singletons. Trimming removed 4 bases at V and 1 base at J, with 10 bases between. The CDR3 runs to 14 residues. The germline V gene encodes CDR1 SNHLY and CDR2 FYNNEI. This entry is derived from a study of graft-versus-host responses after intestinal transplantation. About the research overall: Recipients across the board were started on anti-thymocyte globulin induction, then kept on tacrolimus and steroids for 2 to 4 years.

The rearrangement links TRBV2 to TRBJ2-5; no clear D. The receptor was derived from a human patient who received an intestinal transplant, so some T cells may come from the graft donor. The material was PBMCs, obtained roughly 410 days after intestinal transplant. The CDR3 sequence: CASSVLRIQETQYF. The CDR3 coding sequence is TGTGCCAGCAGTGTCTTGCGGATCCAAGAGACCCAGTACTTC.